This TCR beta chain derives from a study of T-cell reconstitution after alpha-beta-depleted transplantation in children (dated by TCRdb to 2016 to 2017). Broadly, across the study: The study quantitatively tracked T-cell immune reconstitution after TCRalphabeta/CD19-depleted allogeneic hematopoietic cell transplantation in children using TCR repertoire profiling.

This clonotype was seen many times. The antigen it binds to is not known. No much larger clonotype is one base removed from it; base qualities were not supplied. Library creation used PCR. TCRdb names Illumina HiSeq 2500 as the instrument used. TCR library preparation used molecular barcoding, with unique molecular identifiers applied to normalize quantification of the TCRbeta repertoire. TCRdb took the public reads, trimmed them with fastp at Q25, ran MiXCR for clone calling and kept in-frame beta chains. Identical CDR3 protein sequences are pooled into one entry, listed with their most common genes and DNA. For this sample the table gives over 200,000 distinct CDR3 sequences, of which 11% were detected only once. In total, the top ten clones hold 28% of the sample. Looking up the germline V gene yields CDR1 SGHRS and CDR2 YFSETQ. Inclusive of the bounding cysteine and phenylalanine, the CDR3 is 11 residues long. The entry retains the CDR3 DNA only, 33 bases that are in frame from base 1. V sheds 1 base and J sheds 8 bases, leaving 4 bases between their ends.

This specimen's treatment or condition label, per the study, means: allogeneic hematopoietic cell transplantation with graft depleted of TCRalphabeta T cells and CD19 B cells. Transplant recipients were children who received TCRalphabeta/CD19-depleted allogeneic hematopoietic cell grafts. What the authors observed across the whole study: Over subsequent months, a decline in hyperexpanded clone frequencies was noted, and after one year, T-cell counts and TCRbeta diversity were mostly ascribed to newly produced T cells. The apparently early alphabetaT-cell count recovery about two months after transplant was reportedly dependent on only several hundred rapidly expanded clones derived from non-depleted graft cells. In some patients, the high TCRbeta diversity seen at day 60 was put down to recipient T cells and intrathymic progenitors that had survived conditioning.

The sequence came from a child younger than two with acute myeloid leukemia, due to receive a stem cell transplant. The sequence joins TRBV5-1 to TRBJ2-1; the D gene remains uncertain. This sample comprised PBMCs, obtained before TCRalphabeta/CD19-depleted stem cell transplant. The DNA is as follows: TGCGCCAGCAGCTTGATGCATGAGCAGTTCTTC. Its protein reads: CASSLMHEQFF.